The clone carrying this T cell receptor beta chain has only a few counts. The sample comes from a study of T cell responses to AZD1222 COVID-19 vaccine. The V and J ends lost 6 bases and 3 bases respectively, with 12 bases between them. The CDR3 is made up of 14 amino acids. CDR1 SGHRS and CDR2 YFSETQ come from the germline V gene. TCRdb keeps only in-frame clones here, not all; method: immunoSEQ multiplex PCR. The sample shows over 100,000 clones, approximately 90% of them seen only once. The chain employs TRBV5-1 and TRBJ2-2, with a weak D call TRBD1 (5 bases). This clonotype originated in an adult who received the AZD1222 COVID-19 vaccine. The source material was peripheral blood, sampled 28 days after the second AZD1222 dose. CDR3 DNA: TGCGCCAGCACGGAGCAGGGCTACACCGGGGAGCTGTTTTTT. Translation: CASTEQGYTGELFF.